The 27 T cell receptor beta chains below were found in one sample sequenced in a study of cytomegalovirus exposure and HLA in healthy donors. 13 Jbeta primers and 60 Vbeta primers were used for the PCR. The repertoire was sequenced with immunoSEQ multiplex PCR; TCRdb's copy has only in-frame clones and lacks some. This sample has under 150,000 clones; about four fifths occur once, and the top ten carry 3% to 4%. The specimen sequenced was PBMCs. The receptors originated from a woman aged 40 to 50 in good health and CMV-seronegative.

The chain has TRBV4-3 and TRBJ2-1, with TRBD1 matching over 9 bases. Germline trimming cut 3 bases from V and 1 base from J; bases unmatched to any gene: 4. The V gene's germline CDR1 is LGHNA and CDR2 YSLEER. The CDR3 sequence is 16 residues long. In nucleotides, the CDR3 is TGCGCCAGCAGCCAGGGACAGGGTAAGTCCTACAATGAGCAGTTCTTC. This translates into CASSQGQGKSYNEQFF.

The gene calls are TRBV4-3 and TRBJ1-4; no reliable D call. V was trimmed by 1 base and J by 8 bases, leaving 8 bases between them. From germline, CDR1 is LGHNA and CDR2 YSLEER. This CDR3 region has 13 residues. CDR3: CASSQVSSEKLFF. The CDR3 DNA is TGCGCCAGCAGCCAAGTGAGTTCCGAAAAACTGTTTTTT.

In its sample, this clone was seen once. The chain combines TRBV9 with TRBJ2-7; 9 positions agree with TRBD1. Germline assignment: CDR1 SGDLS and CDR2 YYNGEE. Trimming at V came to 0 bases and at J to 5 bases, leaving 9 bases not matched to a gene. The CDR3 is made up of 16 amino acids. CDR3 residues: CASSVGTGTGYHEQYF. CDR3 bases: TGTGCCAGCAGCGTAGGTACCGGGACAGGGTACCACGAGCAGTACTTC.

This clone was counted once. The rearrangement uses TRBV6-5 and TRBJ2-7, with 7 bases fitting TRBD1. The V gene's germline CDR1 is MNHEY and CDR2 SVGAGI. The CDR3 contains 15 residues. V was clipped by 0 bases and J by 3 bases; unmatched bases: 5. CDR3 sequence (DNA): TGTGCCAGCAGTTACTCTCGGCAGGGGGTCTACGAGCAGTACTTC. Protein product: CASSYSRQGVYEQYF.

The chain recombines TRBV7-9 with TRBJ1-1; tentative D call: TRBD1 (6 bases). Deletions cut 3 bases from V and 5 bases from J, with 16 bases between. The germline V gene encodes CDR1 SEHNR and CDR2 FQNEAQ (reference sequence). The CDR3 totals 15 residues. CDR3 sequence reads: CASSLSFGGSTEAFF. CDR3 nucleotides: TGTGCCAGCAGCTTGTCGTTTGGGGGCTCTACTGAAGCTTTCTTT.

The gene calls are TRBV15 and TRBJ1-1; D unresolved. V shed 0 bases and J shed 0 bases, with 8 bases lying between them. Germline lookup yields CDR1 LNHNV and CDR2 YYDKDF (reference sequence). The CDR3 runs to 15 residues. The DNA for the CDR3 is TGTGCCACCAGCAGAGACGGGAGAATGAACACTGAAGCTTTCTTT. This sequence encodes CATSRDGRMNTEAFF.

The chain has TRBV7-6 and TRBJ2-1; TRBD2 aligns across 15 bases. V shed 0 bases, J shed 4 bases, and the junction held 1 base outside the gene matches. CDR3 size: 17 residues. The germline V gene encodes CDR1 SGHVS and CDR2 FNYEAQ. The CDR3 DNA reads TGTGCCAGCAGCTTAGCCGGGACTAGCGGGGGGTACAATGAGCAGTTCTTC. Protein product: CASSLAGTSGGYNEQFF. The full variable domain, its missing parts supplied by reference TRBV7-6 and TRBJ2-1, is GAGVSQSPRYKVTKRGQDVALRCDPISGHVSLYWYRQALGQGPEFLTYFNYEAQQDKSGLPNDRFSAERPEGSISTLTIQRTEQRDSAMYRCASSLAGTSGGYNEQFFGPGTRLTVL.

The chain couples TRBV6-6 to TRBJ1-5; possibly TRBD1 for D (5 bases). V dropped 7 bases and J dropped 4 bases, with 17 bases sitting between them. Per the germline V gene, CDR1 is MNHNY and CDR2 is SVGAGI (reference sequence). The CDR3 extends over 15 amino acids. The CDR3 region has the DNA TGTGCCAGCACTGGAGATGGGGGAGGAAATCAGCCCCAGCATTTT. Its translation is CASTGDGGGNQPQHF.

The chain couples TRBV28 to TRBJ2-1, with D hard to call. Trimming left V 3 bases short and J 6 bases short, with 9 bases between. The CDR3 extends over 13 amino acids. Germline V gives CDR1 MDHEN, CDR2 SYDVKM. For the CDR3, the DNA is TGTGCCAGCAGTTTGACTCCGCGCAATGAGCAGTTCTTC. It specifies CASSLTPRNEQFF.

CDR3 residues: CASTDGAMNTEAFF. The DNA for the CDR3 is TGTGCCAGCACAGATGGAGCTATGAACACTGAAGCTTTCTTT. The V and J genes are TRBV27 and TRBJ1-1; D not resolved. Germline CDR1 is MNHEY and CDR2 is SMNVEV (reference sequence). V was cut by 7 bases and J by 0 bases, with 12 bases left in between. The CDR3 is 14 residues long.

The gene calls are TRBV6-4 and TRBJ1-1, with TRBD1 identical over 7 bases. Germline CDR1 is MRHNA and CDR2 is SNTAGT. J was trimmed by 5 bases and V by 6 bases; bases with no gene match: 9. The CDR3 length is 14 residues. The CDR3 DNA is TGTGCCAGCAGCAATACAGGGGACATGACTGAAGCTTTCTTT. Amino acid sequence: CASSNTGDMTEAFF.

V and J are TRBV7-2 and TRBJ1-2; possibly TRBD1 for D (5 bases). CDR3 size: 13 residues. Germline V gene sequence: CDR1 SGHTA, CDR2 FQGNSA. Trimming removed 5 bases at V and 4 bases at J, with 11 bases between. CDR3 sequence (DNA): TGTGCCAGCAGCCGGGACTTCGCCTATGGCTACACCTTC. Amino acid sequence: CASSRDFAYGYTF.

The chain is built from TRBV29-1 and TRBJ1-5; 8 positions match TRBD1. The length of the CDR3 is 15 residues. The V segment lost 7 bases and the J segment 6 bases; nucleotides outside the gene matches: 14. Germline V gives CDR1 SQVTM, CDR2 ANQGSEA. The CDR3 reads CSAVTVRGPAQPQHF. The CDR3 DNA reads TGCAGCGCCGTCACTGTCAGGGGGCCGGCTCAGCCCCAGCATTTT. Full variable domain (rest looked up from reference TRBV29-1 and TRBJ1-5): SAVISQKPSRDICQRGTSLTIQCQVDSQVTMMFWYRQQPGQSLTLIATANQGSEATYESGFVIDKFPISRPNLTFSTLTVSNMSPEDSSIYLCSAVTVRGPAQPQHFGDGTRLSIL.

This clone was seen only a few times. This chain uses TRBV2 with TRBJ1-4; 10 bases line up with TRBD1. V shed 2 bases, J shed 8 bases, and the junction held 8 bases outside the gene matches. The length of the CDR3 is 16 residues. Per the germline V gene, CDR1 is SNHLY and CDR2 is FYNNEI. This CDR3 reads CASSESRTGGTEKLFF. As DNA, the CDR3 is TGTGCCAGCAGTGAATCCCGGACAGGGGGTACGGAAAAACTGTTTTTT.

The chain recombines TRBV2 with TRBJ1-5, with D perhaps TRBD1 (5 bases). Germline CDR1 is SNHLY and CDR2 is FYNNEI. The CDR3 has 14 residues. The V gene lost 0 bases and the J gene lost 11 bases, with 14 bases spanning the gap. The CDR3 sequence is CASSEAVGTGAQHF. The CDR3 DNA reads as TGTGCCAGCAGTGAAGCGGTGGGGACGGGGGCCCAGCATTTT.

This clone was seen repeatedly, ten times or more. DNA for the CDR3: TGTGCCAGCAGTTTCACCGGACAGTTGAGAACTGAAGCTTTCTTT. Its translation is CASSFTGQLRTEAFF. The chain is built from TRBV27 and TRBJ1-1, with TRBD1 as a possible D gene (6 bases). The V end was cut by 3 bases, the J end by 5 bases, with 16 bases between. CDR1 is MNHEY, CDR2 SMNVEV, per germline (reference sequence). CDR3 length equals 15 residues.

The V call is TRBV6-1, the J call TRBJ1-1; D possibly corresponds to TRBD1 (5 bases). Germline CDR1 and CDR2: MNHNS and SASEGT. The CDR3 has 12 amino acids. The ends were cut back, 5 bases at V and 4 bases at J, with 8 bases in the middle. The CDR3 nucleotides read TGTGCCAGCAGTACAGGAGTCACTGAAGCTTTCTTT. Protein: CASSTGVTEAFF.

J is TRBJ1-2 and V is TRBV6-6; D is undetermined. Between the trimmed V and J ends, which lost 2 bases and 8 bases, there was a span of 9 bases. The CDR3 extends over 12 amino acids. Germline V gives CDR1 MNHNY, CDR2 SVGAGI (reference sequence). The CDR3 here is CASSYREGGYTF. Written as DNA, the CDR3 is TGTGCCAGCAGTTACCGGGAGGGCGGCTACACCTTC.

This chain uses TRBV4-1 with TRBJ2-1, with a possible D match to TRBD1 (8 bases). The CDR3 loop spans 19 amino acids. Germline V gives CDR1 MGHRA, CDR2 YSYEKL. Deletions cut 0 bases from V and 7 bases from J, with 25 bases between. CDR3 sequence reads: CASSQELGQGLPGGNEQFF. CDR3 nucleotide sequence: TGCGCCAGCAGCCAAGAATTAGGACAGGGCCTACCCGGGGGGAATGAGCAGTTCTTC.

V usage is TRBV5-4 and J usage is TRBJ2-2; the match to TRBD1 covers 8 bases. The CDR3 runs 18 residues. Germline loops: CDR1 SGHNT, CDR2 YYREEE (reference sequence). V dropped 5 bases and J dropped 1; count of bases not matched to a gene: 13. CDR3 DNA: TGTGCCAGCAGGCCTGGGACAGGCGGGCGGGGGAACACCGGGGAGCTGTTTTTT. Residues: CASRPGTGGRGNTGELFF.

This clone was seen ten or more times. This chain connects TRBV28 to TRBJ2-7; a possible D gene is TRBD2 (5 bases). V was trimmed by 5 bases and J by 7 bases, leaving 18 bases between them. This CDR3 is built from 14 residues. Germline V gene data show CDR1 as MDHEN and CDR2 as SYDVKM. CDR3 in amino acids: CASSAPGTMGEQYF. CDR3 sequence (DNA): TGTGCCAGCAGTGCCCCGGGAACGATGGGGGAGCAGTACTTC. Full variable domain (remainder filled in from reference TRBV28 and TRBJ2-7): DVKVTQSSRYLVKRTGEKVFLECVQDMDHENMFWYRQDPGLGLRLIYFSYDVKMKEKGDIPEGYSVSREKKERFSLILESASTNQTSMYLCASSAPGTMGEQYFGPGTRLTVT.

J is TRBJ2-6 and V is TRBV6-1, with TRBD1 matching 11 bases. Germline CDR1 is MNHNS and CDR2 is SASEGT. The CDR3 consists of 17 residues. The ends lost 4 bases at V and 0 bases at J; junction bases unmatched: 2. The CDR3 nucleotides read TGTGCCAGCAGTGGGACAGGGGGCTTCTCTGGGGCCAACGTCCTGACTTTC. Protein sequence: CASSGTGGFSGANVLTF.

The V call is TRBV4-2, the J call TRBJ2-7; TRBD2 matches 11 bases. Germline values: CDR1 LGHNA, CDR2 YNFKEQ. The CDR3 has 15 residues. The V segment lost 1 base and the J segment 4 bases; nucleotides outside the gene matches: 3. CDR3 bases: TGTGCCAGCAGCCAAGCCGGGACTAGCGGTTACGAGCAGTACTTC. Its translation is CASSQAGTSGYEQYF.

The chain combines TRBV4-2 with TRBJ2-1; 9 nucleotides match TRBD2. CDR3 size: 16 residues. Germline V gene sequence: CDR1 LGHNA, CDR2 YNFKEQ. J gave up 3 bases and V 1 base, and 4 bases lay outside the gene matches. CDR3 sequence reads: CASSQGRLADYNEQFF. CDR3 DNA: TGTGCCAGCAGCCAAGGGCGACTAGCGGACTACAATGAGCAGTTCTTC.

Of note for this clone: Germline is not matched at one junction end, which may reflect a read error. The chain links TRBV29-1 to TRBJ1-2; 8 bases are shared with TRBD1. Germline V gene data show CDR1 as SQVTM and CDR2 as ANQGSEA. There are 13 residues in the CDR3. CDR3 protein: CSAADRVNYGYPF. The DNA for the CDR3 is TGCAGCGCTGCGGACAGGGTCAACTATGGCTACCCCTTC.

The chain joins TRBV9 to TRBJ1-2, with D tentatively TRBD1 (6 bases). From germline, CDR1 is SGDLS and CDR2 YYNGEE. The V and J ends lost 1 base and 4 bases respectively, with 20 bases between them. The CDR3 length is 17 residues. CDR3 bases: TGTGCCAGCAGCGTAAGACGGGAGGGGGGCGACCCCTATGGCTACACCTTC. As protein: CASSVRREGGDPYGYTF.

Regarding this clone: Other DNA sequences in the sample encode the same CDR3. The chain couples TRBV27 to TRBJ1-1; possibly TRBD1 for D (5 bases). This CDR3 is 13 amino acids long. Germline V gene lookup returns CDR1 MNHEY and CDR2 SMNVEV (reference sequence). V dropped 2 bases and J dropped 1 base, with 5 bases sitting between them. The CDR3 DNA sequence: TGTGCCAGCAGTTTACAGGGGAACACTGAAGCTTTCTTT. This gives the protein CASSLQGNTEAFF.